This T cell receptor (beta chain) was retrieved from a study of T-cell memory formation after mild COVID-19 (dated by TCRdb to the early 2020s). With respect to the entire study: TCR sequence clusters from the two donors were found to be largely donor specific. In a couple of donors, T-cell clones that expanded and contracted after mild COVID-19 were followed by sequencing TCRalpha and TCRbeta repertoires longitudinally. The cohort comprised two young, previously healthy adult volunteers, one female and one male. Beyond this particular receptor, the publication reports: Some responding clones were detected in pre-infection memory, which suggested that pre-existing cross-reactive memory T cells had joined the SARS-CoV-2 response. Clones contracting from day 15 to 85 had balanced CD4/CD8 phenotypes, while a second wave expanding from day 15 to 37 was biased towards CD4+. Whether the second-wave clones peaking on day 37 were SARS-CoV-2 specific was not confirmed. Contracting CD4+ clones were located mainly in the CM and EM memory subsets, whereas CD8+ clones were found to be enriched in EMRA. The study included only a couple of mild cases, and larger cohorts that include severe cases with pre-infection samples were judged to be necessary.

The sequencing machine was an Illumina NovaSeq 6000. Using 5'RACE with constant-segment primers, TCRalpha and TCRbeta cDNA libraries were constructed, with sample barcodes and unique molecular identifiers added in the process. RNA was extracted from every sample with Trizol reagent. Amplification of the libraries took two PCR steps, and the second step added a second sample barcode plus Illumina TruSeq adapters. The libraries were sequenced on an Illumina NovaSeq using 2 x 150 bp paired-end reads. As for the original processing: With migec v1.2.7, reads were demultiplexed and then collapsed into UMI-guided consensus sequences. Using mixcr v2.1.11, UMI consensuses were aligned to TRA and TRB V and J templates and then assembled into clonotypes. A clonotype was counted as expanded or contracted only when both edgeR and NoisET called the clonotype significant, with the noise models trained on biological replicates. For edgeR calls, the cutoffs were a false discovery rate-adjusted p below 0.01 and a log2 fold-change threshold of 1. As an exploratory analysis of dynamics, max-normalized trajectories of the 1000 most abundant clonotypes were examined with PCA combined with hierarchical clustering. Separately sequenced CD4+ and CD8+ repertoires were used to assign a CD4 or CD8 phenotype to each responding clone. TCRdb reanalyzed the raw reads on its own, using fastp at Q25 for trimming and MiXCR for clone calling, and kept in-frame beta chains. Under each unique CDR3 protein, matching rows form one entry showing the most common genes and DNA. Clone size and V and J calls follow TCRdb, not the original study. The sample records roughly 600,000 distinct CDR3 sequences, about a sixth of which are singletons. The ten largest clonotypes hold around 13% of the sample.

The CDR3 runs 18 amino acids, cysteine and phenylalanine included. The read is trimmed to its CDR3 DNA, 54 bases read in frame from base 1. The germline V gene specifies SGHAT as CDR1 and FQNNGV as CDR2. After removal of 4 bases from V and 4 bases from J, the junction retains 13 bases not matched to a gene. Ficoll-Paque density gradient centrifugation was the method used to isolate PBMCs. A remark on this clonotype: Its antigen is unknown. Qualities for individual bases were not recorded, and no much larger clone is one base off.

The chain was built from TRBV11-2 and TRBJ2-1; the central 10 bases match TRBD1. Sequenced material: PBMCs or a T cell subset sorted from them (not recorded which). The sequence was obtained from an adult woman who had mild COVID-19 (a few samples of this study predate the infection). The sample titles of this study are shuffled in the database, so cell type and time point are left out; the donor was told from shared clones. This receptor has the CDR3 CASSSPKGDRGVYNEQFF. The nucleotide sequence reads TGTGCCAGCAGCTCGCCAAAGGGGGACAGGGGAGTTTACAATGAGCAGTTCTTC.